Below are 25 T cell receptor beta chains sequenced from a single sample in a study of T cell clonotyping in hematopoietic cell transplantation. Here immunoSEQ multiplex PCR was the method, and the copy in TCRdb shows in-frame clones only, minus some. The repertoire holds 15,000 to 20,000 clones, with over 75% as singletons. The starting material was PBMCs, obtained 100 days after allogeneic stem cell transplant. These receptors came from a male patient between 55 and 70 years old who had an allogeneic stem cell transplant from a related donor, so the T cells may come from the graft donor. Some clones in this sample may be carry-over from other donors' samples.

This chain joins TRBV19 and TRBJ1-2; D ambiguous. V was cut by 7 bases and J by 4 bases, with 10 bases left in between. Germline V gene sequence: CDR1 LNHDA, CDR2 SQIVND (reference sequence). This CDR3 spans 12 amino acids. The CDR3 DNA reads TGTGCCAGTATGGACGGACCCTATGGCTACACCTTC. Translated: CASMDGPYGYTF.

V is TRBV28 and J is TRBJ2-7; 10 bases fit TRBD1. CDR1 is MDHEN and CDR2 is SYDVKM in the germline V gene. The CDR3 totals 15 residues. The trim removed 6 bases at V and 3 bases at J, leaving 8 bases unmatched. CDR3 bases: TGTGCCAGCAGACCCCAGGGACAGGGGTTCTACGAGCAGTACTTC. This encodes CASRPQGQGFYEQYF.

V gene TRBV6-4 combines with J gene TRBJ2-1; 15 bases line up with TRBD2. This CDR3 is 15 amino acids long. V shed 3 bases, J shed 7 bases, and the junction held 1 base outside the gene matches. The V gene's germline CDR1 is MRHNA and CDR2 SNTAGT. The CDR3 sequence: CASSEGTSGGNEQFF. The CDR3 nucleotides are TGTGCCAGCAGTGAGGGGACTAGCGGGGGGAATGAGCAGTTCTTC.

This chain joins TRBV19 and TRBJ2-5; D could derive from TRBD1 or TRBD2 (5 bases each). CDR1 LNHDA and CDR2 SQIVND come from the germline V gene (reference sequence). This CDR3 is built from 13 residues. Trimming took off 5 bases at V and 9 bases at J, with 16 bases between the two ends. The CDR3 nucleotides are TGTGCCAGTAGTCTAGTAGGGGACGAGGCCCAGTACTTC. It yields the protein CASSLVGDEAQYF.

This clone was detected a few times. This chain uses TRBV7-2 with TRBJ2-7; TRBD2 is a possible D gene (5 bases). The CDR3 length is 14 residues. CDR1 is SGHTA and CDR2 is FQGNSA in the germline V gene. V was pared by 5 bases and J by 3 bases, with 14 bases between. DNA for the CDR3: TGTGCCAGCAGCCCAATCGAGCGGCACTACGAGCAGTACTTC. This translates into CASSPIERHYEQYF.

The chain uses TRBV6-7 and TRBJ2-5, with 9 bases fitting TRBD1. TRBV6-7 is filed as an ORF, its function uncertain. The V segment lost 6 bases and the J segment 2 bases; nucleotides outside the gene matches: 25. The CDR3 is 21 residues long. The CDR3 reads CASSRKPGQGIGVVKQETQYF. The CDR3 bases are TGTGCCAGCAGCCGAAAACCGGGACAGGGTATCGGAGTGGTCAAACAAGAGACCCAGTACTTC.

The J gene is TRBJ2-2, the V gene TRBV7-2; D is possibly TRBD1 (6 bases). CDR3 length: 15 residues. Trimming left V 2 bases short and J 3 bases short, with 10 bases between. Germline lookup yields CDR1 SGHTA and CDR2 FQGNSA. CDR3 coding DNA: TGTGCCAGCAGCTTAAGAGGGGGAGACACCGGGGAGCTGTTTTTT. This translates into CASSLRGGDTGELFF.

The gene calls are TRBV5-1 and TRBJ2-2; 7 nucleotides agree with TRBD2. This CDR3 comprises 15 residues. V trimming: 6 bases; J trimming: 6 bases; junction bases outside the gene matches: 11. Germline CDR1 SGHRS, CDR2 YFSETQ. The CDR3 reads CASTSGGAGAGELFF. The DNA for the CDR3 is TGCGCCAGCACGTCGGGAGGCGCGGGGGCCGGGGAGCTGTTTTTT.

The chain couples TRBV29-1 to TRBJ2-2; D may be TRBD2 (5 bases). From germline, CDR1 is SQVTM and CDR2 ANQGSEA. Trimming left V 3 bases short and J 7 bases short, with 15 bases between. This CDR3 contains 14 residues. The CDR3 DNA reads TGCAGCGTTGATAGTCCGGGGTCGGTCGGGGAGCTGTTTTTT. It translates to CSVDSPGSVGELFF.

The J gene is TRBJ2-3, the V gene TRBV2; D is uncertain. The germline V gene has CDR1 SNHLY and CDR2 FYNNEI. The CDR3 spans 15 residues. V was pared by 1 base and J by 2 bases, with 10 bases between. The CDR3: CASSEEPDNTDTQYF. CDR3 bases: TGTGCCAGCAGTGAAGAGCCAGATAACACAGATACGCAGTATTTT.

The chain recombines TRBV12-5 with TRBJ1-6; D possibly corresponds to TRBD1 (5 bases). Trimming cost V 4 bases and J 9 bases, with 13 bases left between them. The germline CDR1 and CDR2 sequences are LGHNT and FRNRAP. The length of the CDR3 is 14 residues. In DNA, the CDR3 is TGTGCTAGTGGTTCTGGGGACTTCGGTTCACCCCTCCACTTT. This sequence encodes CASGSGDFGSPLHF.

A note on this clone: One junction end disagrees with the germline gene, perhaps due to a read error. The V call is TRBV19, the J call TRBJ1-5, with D tentatively TRBD1 (6 bases). The germline CDR1 and CDR2 sequences are LNHDA and SQIVND (reference sequence). The CDR3 extends over 14 amino acids. The chain's CDR3 is CASKRQAVDQAQHF. CDR3 sequence (DNA): TGTGCCAGTAAACGACAGGCCGTTGATCAGGCCCAGCATTTT.

The rearrangement links TRBV5-4 to TRBJ2-3; no reliable D call. Germline V lookup: CDR1 SGHNT, CDR2 YYREEE (reference sequence). V was cut by 0 bases and J by 0 bases, with 11 bases left in between. The CDR3 extends over 16 amino acids. This chain's CDR3 is CASSLGTPTSTDTQYF. The CDR3 DNA follows: TGTGCCAGCAGCTTGGGTACGCCGACTAGCACAGATACGCAGTATTTT.

This chain joins TRBV4-1 and TRBJ1-4; TRBD1 matches 7 bases. V lost 2 bases and J lost 8; bases outside the gene matches: 5. CDR1 is MGHRA, CDR2 YSYEKL, per germline. This CDR3 region has 14 residues. CDR3 sequence reads: CASSQQGGEEKLFF. The DNA of the CDR3 is TGCGCCAGCAGCCAACAGGGGGGCGAAGAAAAACTGTTTTTT.

This clone appeared once. The gene calls are TRBV5-4 and TRBJ1-3, with D hard to call. This CDR3 spans 15 amino acids. The V end was cut by 0 bases, the J end by 0 bases, with 7 bases between. Per germline, CDR1 SGHNT and CDR2 YYREEE (reference sequence). The CDR3 reads CASSLAGDSGNTIYF. CDR3 sequence (DNA): TGTGCCAGCAGCTTGGCCGGGGACTCTGGAAACACCATATATTTT.

This clone was detected a few times. This chain uses TRBV10-1 with TRBJ1-6; D is possibly TRBD1 (5 bases). The CDR3 sequence is 16 residues long. Per germline, CDR1 WNHNN and CDR2 SYGVQD (reference sequence). Trimming pared 3 bases from V and 9 bases from J, leaving 18 bases between. The CDR3 DNA reads TGCGCCAGCAGTGATTTAAGGGGCAGTAGTTCTTCACCCCTCCACTTT. This sequence encodes CASSDLRGSSSSPLHF.

This rearrangement joins TRBV30 to TRBJ1-1, with no clear D. The germline V gene encodes CDR1 GTSNPN and CDR2 SVGIG (reference sequence). The CDR3 spans 11 residues. V was pared by 4 bases and J by 13 bases, with 16 bases between. CDR3 in amino acids: CAWKDAYSGFF. The CDR3 nucleotides are TGTGCCTGGAAAGACGCATACTCGGGTTTCTTT.

This clone came up a few times. V usage is TRBV27 and J usage is TRBJ1-2; 7 bases map to TRBD1. The junction had 7 bases not matched to a gene; V was cut back by 5 bases and J by 4 bases. Germline CDR1 MNHEY, CDR2 SMNVEV (reference sequence). The CDR3 is 14 amino acids. In DNA, the CDR3 is TGTGCCAGCAGTCCTTTGGACAGGTCCTATGGCTACACCTTC. Translated, it gives CASSPLDRSYGYTF.

The rearrangement uses TRBV6-7 and TRBJ2-7; the D gene is possibly TRBD2 (5 bases). TRBV6-7 is known as an ORF, though its function is uncertain. The germline V and J ends were trimmed by 6 bases and 7 bases, with 19 bases remaining between them. The CDR3 spans 14 residues. The chain's CDR3 is CASRTRDPSGEQYF. CDR3 DNA: TGTGCCAGCAGGACCCGGGATCCGTCTGGGGAGCAGTACTTC.

The CDR3 spells CASSYETGDTGELFF. The CDR3 nucleotides are TGTGCCAGCAGTTACGAGACAGGGGACACCGGGGAGCTGTTTTTT. The rearrangement joins TRBV6-5 to TRBJ2-2, with 8 bases that match TRBD1. V trimming: 2 bases; J trimming: 3 bases; junction bases outside the gene matches: 2. The germline V gene encodes CDR1 MNHEY and CDR2 SVGAGI. CDR3 length equals 15 residues.

DNA of the CDR3: TGCGCCAGCAGCCAAGATTTCGTAGCAGGGTGGGTTGAAGCTTTCTTT. Amino acids: CASSQDFVAGWVEAFF. The genes are TRBV4-1 and TRBJ1-1; tentatively, D is TRBD1 (5 bases). V was pared by 0 bases and J by 7 bases, with 18 bases between. CDR3 length equals 16 residues. Germline CDR1 is MGHRA and CDR2 is YSYEKL.

The CDR3 is CAISEGGYEQYF. The CDR3 DNA follows: TGTGCCATCAGTGAGGGCGGCTACGAGCAGTACTTC. The chain couples TRBV10-3 to TRBJ2-7; D is unresolved. CDR3 length equals 12 residues. Trimming removed 2 bases at V and 3 bases at J, with 5 bases between. Germline CDR1 is ENHRY and CDR2 is SYGVKD.

The chain uses TRBV14 and TRBJ1-2; D uncertain. The V end was cut by 4 bases, the J end by 3 bases, with 15 bases between. The germline CDR1 and CDR2 sequences are SGHDN and FVKESK. The CDR3 covers 15 residues. In DNA, the CDR3 is TGTGCCAGCAGCCCCCAGGCAGATCCCTACTATGGCTACACCTTC. Protein: CASSPQADPYYGYTF.

In its sample, this clone was seen a few times. The rearrangement joins TRBV5-1 to TRBJ1-1; the match to TRBD1 covers 8 bases. The germline V gene encodes CDR1 SGHRS and CDR2 YFSETQ. V dropped 0 bases and J dropped 4; count of bases not matched to a gene: 2. This CDR3 comprises 14 residues. The CDR3 nucleotides read TGCGCCAGCAGCTTGGGACAGGGGATCACTGAAGCTTTCTTT. As protein: CASSLGQGITEAFF.

V usage is TRBV10-3 and J usage is TRBJ2-5; D is uncertain. V lost 3 bases and J 5 bases, leaving 7 bases between the germline ends. The CDR3 runs to 12 residues. Per the germline V gene, CDR1 is ENHRY and CDR2 is SYGVKD. CDR3 sequence (DNA): TGTGCCATCAGTGACGGTCGGGAGACCCAGTACTTC. Translated, it gives CAISDGRETQYF.